What follows are 13 T cell receptor beta chains derived from one specimen sequenced in a study of cytomegalovirus exposure and HLA in healthy donors. This table comes from immunoSEQ multiplex PCR, and its TCRdb copy is limited to in-frame clones, with some not included. The sample shows 150,000 or so clones, roughly 86% of them seen only once. The sample taken for sequencing was PBMCs. The receptors derive from a man aged 18 to 35 in good health and CMV-seropositive.

The CDR3 region is CASSVGGGANEQYF. The CDR3 bases are TGTGCCAGCAGCGTAGGCGGGGGGGCCAACGAGCAGTACTTC. This chain joins TRBV9 and TRBJ2-7, with TRBD2 matching 9 bases. V lost 0 bases and J lost 5; bases outside the gene matches: 3. Germline CDR1 reads SGDLS; CDR2 reads YYNGEE. The CDR3 contains 14 residues.

CDR3 DNA: TGTGCCAGCACCCCAACGGGACTAGCGGGAGTGGTAGATACGCAGTATTTT. This translates into CASTPTGLAGVVDTQYF. The chain carries TRBV28 and TRBJ2-3; 14 bases are a match to TRBD2. Germline lookup yields CDR1 MDHEN and CDR2 SYDVKM. CDR3 length equals 17 residues. J lost 5 bases, V lost 7 bases, and 11 bases had no gene match.

V and J are TRBV5-1 and TRBJ2-7; TRBD1 matches at 9 bases. The CDR3 has 16 residues. The germline CDR1 and CDR2 sequences are SGHRS and YFSETQ. With 3 bases clipped from V and 5 bases from J, the junction kept 12 bases outside the gene matches. The CDR3 nucleotides read TGCGCCAGCAGCTCGACGCGGACAGGGGCTTTACACGAGCAGTACTTC. This codes for CASSSTRTGALHEQYF.

This clone has just one count. V and J are TRBV10-3 and TRBJ2-7, with a weak D call TRBD1 (6 bases). Deletions cut 6 bases from V and 3 bases from J, with 15 bases between. The CDR3 runs to 14 residues. The germline gives CDR1 ENHRY, CDR2 SYGVKD. Written as DNA, the CDR3 is TGTGCCATCAGAACGAACAGGGAAGACTACGAGCAGTACTTC. Amino acid sequence: CAIRTNREDYEQYF.

The CDR3 DNA reads as TGCAGCGTCGGAGTCCCCTACGAGCAGTACTTC. This encodes CSVGVPYEQYF. The chain carries TRBV29-1 and TRBJ2-7, with D unresolved. The CDR3 is 11 residues long. The ends were cut back, 6 bases at V and 2 bases at J, with 8 bases in the middle. CDR1 and CDR2 from the germline V gene are SQVTM and ANQGSEA.

This clone was detected once. V usage is TRBV2 and J usage is TRBJ2-1; tentatively, D is TRBD2 (5 bases). Trimming removed 9 bases at V and 2 bases at J, with 17 bases between. CDR3 length: 15 residues. Germline lookup yields CDR1 SNHLY and CDR2 FYNNEI. The CDR3 protein is CARTSGEGAYNEQFF. CDR3 coding DNA: TGTGCCAGGACATCGGGTGAGGGAGCCTACAATGAGCAGTTCTTC.

This rearrangement joins TRBV18 to TRBJ1-1; TRBD1 is a possible D gene (5 bases). The V gene lost 3 bases and the J gene lost 2 bases, with 13 bases spanning the gap. The CDR3 runs to 15 residues. The germline CDR1 and CDR2 sequences are KGHSH and LQKENI. The CDR3 sequence is CASSPRSQGNTEAFF. The CDR3 DNA sequence: TGTGCCAGCTCACCTAGGTCGCAGGGAAACACTGAAGCTTTCTTT.

A word on this clone: The same CDR3 is also encoded by other DNA sequences in this sample. The chain is built from TRBV19 and TRBJ1-2, with a tentative D call TRBD1 (6 bases). The CDR3 loop spans 13 amino acids. The V gene lost 3 bases and the J gene lost 2 bases, with 7 bases spanning the gap. Germline CDR1 and CDR2: LNHDA and SQIVND (reference sequence). CDR3 sequence: CASSIQGNYGYTF. The CDR3 nucleotides read TGTGCCAGTAGTATCCAGGGGAACTATGGCTACACCTTC.

This sequence joins TRBV28 and TRBJ1-2, with D maybe TRBD1 (6 bases). With 3 bases removed from V and 14 bases from J, the gap between germline ends came to 19 bases. Germline V gene data show CDR1 as MDHEN and CDR2 as SYDVKM. The CDR3 has 13 amino acids. In nucleotides, the CDR3 is TGTGCCAGCAGTTTCCCCTCCTCCCACGGGACAACCTTC. As protein: CASSFPSSHGTTF.

This chain joins TRBV6-6 and TRBJ2-7; D is undetermined. V lost 7 bases, J lost 0 bases, and 4 bases lay in between. The germline CDR1 and CDR2 sequences are MNHNY and SVGAGI (reference sequence). The CDR3 is made up of 11 amino acids. The CDR3 protein is CASTGSYEQYF. CDR3 nucleotide sequence: TGTGCCAGCACCGGCTCCTACGAGCAGTACTTC.

The chain recombines TRBV29-1 with TRBJ2-1; 8 positions agree with TRBD1. CDR1 and CDR2 (germline): SQVTM, ANQGSEA. The J segment lost 8 bases and the V segment lost 7 bases, leaving 4 bases of the junction unmatched. The CDR3 totals 11 residues. CDR3 in DNA: TGCAGCGCCGGACAGGGATATGAGCAGTTCTTC. Translation: CSAGQGYEQFF.

V gene TRBV18 combines with J gene TRBJ1-2; D is unresolved. This CDR3 contains 12 residues. V dropped 5 bases and J dropped 7 bases, with 11 bases sitting between them. The germline V gene encodes CDR1 KGHSH and CDR2 LQKENI. The CDR3, as DNA: TGTGCCAGCTCAGCGAGTTCTCGTGGCTACACCTTC. It is translated as CASSASSRGYTF. The full variable domain, with the rest looked up from reference TRBV18 and TRBJ1-2, is NAGVMQNPRHLVRRRGQEARLRCSPMKGHSHVYWYRQLPEEGLKFMVYLQKENIIDESGMPKERFSAEFPKEGPSILRIQQVVRGDSAAYFCASSASSRGYTFGSGTRLTVV.

The CDR3 region is CASSQDIGGGGEKLFF. Written as DNA, the CDR3 is TGCGCCAGCAGCCAAGATATCGGGGGGGGAGGTGAAAAACTGTTTTTT. The rearrangement links TRBV4-1 to TRBJ1-4; tentative D call: TRBD1 (5 bases). Deletions cut 0 bases from V and 7 bases from J, with 15 bases between. The germline V gene has CDR1 MGHRA and CDR2 YSYEKL. CDR3 length: 16 amino acids.